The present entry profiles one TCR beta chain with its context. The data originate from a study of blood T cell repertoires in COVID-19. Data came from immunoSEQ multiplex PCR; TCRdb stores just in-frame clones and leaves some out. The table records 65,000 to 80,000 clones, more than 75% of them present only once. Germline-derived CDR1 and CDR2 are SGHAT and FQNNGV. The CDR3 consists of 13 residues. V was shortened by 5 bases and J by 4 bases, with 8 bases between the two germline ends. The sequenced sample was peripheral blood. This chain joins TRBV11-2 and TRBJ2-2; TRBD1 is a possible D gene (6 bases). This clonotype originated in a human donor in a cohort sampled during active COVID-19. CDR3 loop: CASSTTGTGELFF. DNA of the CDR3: TGTGCCAGCAGCACGACAGGCACCGGGGAGCTGTTTTTT.